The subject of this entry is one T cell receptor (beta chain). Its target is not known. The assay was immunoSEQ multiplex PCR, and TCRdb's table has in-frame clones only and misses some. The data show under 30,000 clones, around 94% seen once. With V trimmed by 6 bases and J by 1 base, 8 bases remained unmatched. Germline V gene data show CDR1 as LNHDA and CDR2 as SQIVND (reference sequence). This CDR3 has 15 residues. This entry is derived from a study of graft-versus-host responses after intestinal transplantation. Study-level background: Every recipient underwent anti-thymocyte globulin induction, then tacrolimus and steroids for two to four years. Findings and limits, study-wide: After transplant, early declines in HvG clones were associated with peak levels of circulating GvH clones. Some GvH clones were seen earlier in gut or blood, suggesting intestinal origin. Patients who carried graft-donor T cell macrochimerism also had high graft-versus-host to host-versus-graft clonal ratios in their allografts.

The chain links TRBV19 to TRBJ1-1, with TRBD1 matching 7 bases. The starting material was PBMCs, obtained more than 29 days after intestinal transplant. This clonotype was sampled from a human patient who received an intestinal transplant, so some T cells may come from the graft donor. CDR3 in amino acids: CASRLRQGWNTEAFF. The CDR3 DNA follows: TGTGCCAGTAGGTTAAGACAGGGATGGAACACTGAAGCTTTCTTT.